This TCR beta chain was captured in a study of shared clonotypes between healthy human individuals. Findings of the study overall: Generally, naive subsets (rather than memory subsets) showed larger estimated richness.

Once extracted for a subset, genomic DNA was divided evenly among several immunoSEQ plates. Generated by immunoSEQ multiplex PCR, the TCRdb table keeps only in-frame clones and is missing some. The repertoire has approximately 1.5 million clones, about 98% of them found once; the top ten carry about 0.42%. The study enrolled healthy HIV-negative adults without recent acute infections or vaccinations as donors. CD4+ cell separation produced CD45RA+ naive and CD45RA-negative memory subsets. Details on this clone: Its target is unknown. Other DNA sequences in the sample encode the same CDR3.

The CDR3 covers 14 residues. The junction had 6 bases not matched to a gene; V was cut back by 3 bases and J by 5 bases. Looked up from germline, CDR1 is SGHRS and CDR2 is YFSETQ. J is TRBJ2-5 and V is TRBV5-1, with 8 nucleotides matching TRBD1. Material for sequencing was naive CD4+ T cells sorted from blood. Subset in this sample: CD45RA+ positively selected. This receptor was identified in a man younger than 45 in good health. CDR3 sequence: CASSSGQGGETQYF. The CDR3 DNA is TGCGCCAGCAGCTCCGGACAGGGTGGGGAGACCCAGTACTTC.